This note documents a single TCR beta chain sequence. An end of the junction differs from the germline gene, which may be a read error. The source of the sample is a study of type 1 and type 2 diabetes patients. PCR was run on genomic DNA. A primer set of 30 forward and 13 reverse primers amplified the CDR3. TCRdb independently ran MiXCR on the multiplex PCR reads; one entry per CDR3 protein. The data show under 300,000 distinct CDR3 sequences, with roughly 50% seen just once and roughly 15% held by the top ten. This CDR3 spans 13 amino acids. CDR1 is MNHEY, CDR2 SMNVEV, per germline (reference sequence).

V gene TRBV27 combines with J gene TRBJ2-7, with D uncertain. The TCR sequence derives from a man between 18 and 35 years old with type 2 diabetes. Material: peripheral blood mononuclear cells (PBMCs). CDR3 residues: CASSSLSPDEQHF. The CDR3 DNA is TGTGCCAGCAGTTCCCTGTCTCCTGACGAGCAGCACTTC.